This T cell receptor beta chain was captured by sequencing in a study of blood T cell repertoires in COVID-19. Study as a whole: Sources were T cells, B-cell-depleted T cells, or PBMCs; the material itself was cDNA or gDNA.

Libraries were prepared by immunoSEQ multiplex PCR; TCRdb keeps only in-frame clonotypes and omits some of them. This table holds 230,000 or so clones, over 80% found once. The sequencing input was peripheral blood. The sequence was obtained from a human donor in a cohort sampled during active COVID-19.

The DNA for the CDR3 is TGTGCCAGCAGATTAGCGGGAGGCTTTTACAATGAGCAGTTCTTC. This translates into CASRLAGGFYNEQFF. The rearrangement uses TRBV6-5 and TRBJ2-1; 10 nucleotides line up with TRBD2. With 6 bases clipped from V and 4 bases from J, the junction kept 6 bases outside the gene matches. This CDR3 region has 15 residues. Looked up from germline, CDR1 is MNHEY and CDR2 is SVGAGI.